Listed below are T cell receptor beta chains from one sample, sequenced in a study of blood T cell repertoires in COVID-19. Assay: immunoSEQ multiplex PCR; the TCRdb copy retains only in-frame clones and omits some. The sample holds some 100,000 clones, more than 65% seen once. Sequenced input: peripheral blood. Receptors were obtained from a woman in her seventies with acute or convalescent COVID-19. Each CDR3 is given with its conserved first and last residue. D genes are given only for firm matches. Clone size appears in some rows only: once, few, many, or a class for an expanded clone.

CDR3 protein: CTSSQDRSVDEKLFF
CDR3 DNA: TGCACCAGCAGCCAAGATCGGTCCGTCGATGAAAAACTGTTTTTT
V gene: TRBV1
clone size: few
D gene: -
J gene: TRBJ1-4

CDR3 protein: CASSLDRLREQYF
CDR3 DNA: TGTGCCAGCAGCTTAGACAGACTAAGGGAGCAGTACTTC
V gene: TRBV11-1
clone size: few
D gene: -
J gene: TRBJ2-7

CDR3 protein: CASSFYYEQYF
CDR3 DNA: TGTGCCAGCAGCTTCTACTACGAGCAGTACTTC
V gene: TRBV5-5
clone size: -
D gene: -
J gene: TRBJ2-7

CDR3 protein: CASSFRLAGNEQFF
CDR3 DNA: TGTGCCAGCAGCTTCCGACTTGCGGGGAATGAGCAGTTCTTC
V gene: TRBV5-5
clone size: few
D gene: -
J gene: TRBJ2-1

CDR3 protein: CASSSGTEPYGYTF
CDR3 DNA: TGTGCCAGCAGTTCCGGGACAGAACCCTATGGCTACACCTTC
V gene: TRBV28
clone size: -
D gene: TRBD1
J gene: TRBJ1-2

CDR3 protein: CASSSGRQETQYF
CDR3 DNA: TGTGCCAGCAGTTCAGGGCGGCAAGAGACCCAGTACTTC
V gene: TRBV6-2/TRBV6-3
clone size: -
D gene: -
J gene: TRBJ2-5

CDR3 protein: CASSYSPGEAFF
CDR3 DNA: TGTGCCAGCAGTTATTCTCCAGGGGAAGCTTTCTTT
V gene: TRBV6-2/TRBV6-3
clone size: -
D gene: -
J gene: TRBJ1-1

CDR3 protein: CASSSQGDAYEQYF
CDR3 DNA: TGCGCCAGCAGCTCGCAGGGTGACGCCTACGAGCAGTACTTC
V gene: TRBV5-1
clone size: -
D gene: -
J gene: TRBJ2-7

CDR3 protein: CASSPPSGTEAFF
CDR3 DNA: TGTGCCAGCAGCCCCCCCTCGGGCACTGAAGCTTTCTTT
V gene: TRBV3-1/TRBV3-2
clone size: -
D gene: -
J gene: TRBJ1-1

CDR3 protein: CAISESQLSTDTQYF
CDR3 DNA: TGTGCCATCAGTGAGTCCCAATTGTCCACAGATACGCAGTATTTT
V gene: TRBV10-3
clone size: -
D gene: -
J gene: TRBJ2-3

CDR3 protein: CASSPWTGFGELFF
CDR3 DNA: TGTGCCAGCAGCCCCTGGACAGGGTTCGGGGAGCTGTTTTTT
V gene: TRBV3-1/TRBV3-2
clone size: -
D gene: TRBD1
J gene: TRBJ2-2

CDR3 protein: CASSGSTGRRSGELFF
CDR3 DNA: TGCGCCAGCAGCGGGTCAACAGGCCGTCGGTCCGGGGAGCTGTTTTTT
V gene: TRBV5-1
clone size: few
D gene: -
J gene: TRBJ2-2